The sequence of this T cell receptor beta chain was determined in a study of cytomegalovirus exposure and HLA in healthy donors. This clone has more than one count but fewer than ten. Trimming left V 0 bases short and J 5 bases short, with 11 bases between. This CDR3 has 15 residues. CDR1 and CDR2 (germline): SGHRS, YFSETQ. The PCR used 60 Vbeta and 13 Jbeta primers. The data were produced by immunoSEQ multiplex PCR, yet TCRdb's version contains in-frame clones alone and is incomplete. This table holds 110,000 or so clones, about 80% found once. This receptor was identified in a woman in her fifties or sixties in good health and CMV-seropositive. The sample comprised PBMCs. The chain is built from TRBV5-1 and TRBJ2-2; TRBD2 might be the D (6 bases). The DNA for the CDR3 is TGCGCCAGCAGCTTGGGGGACTGGGGAACCGGGGAGCTGTTTTTT. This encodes CASSLGDWGTGELFF.